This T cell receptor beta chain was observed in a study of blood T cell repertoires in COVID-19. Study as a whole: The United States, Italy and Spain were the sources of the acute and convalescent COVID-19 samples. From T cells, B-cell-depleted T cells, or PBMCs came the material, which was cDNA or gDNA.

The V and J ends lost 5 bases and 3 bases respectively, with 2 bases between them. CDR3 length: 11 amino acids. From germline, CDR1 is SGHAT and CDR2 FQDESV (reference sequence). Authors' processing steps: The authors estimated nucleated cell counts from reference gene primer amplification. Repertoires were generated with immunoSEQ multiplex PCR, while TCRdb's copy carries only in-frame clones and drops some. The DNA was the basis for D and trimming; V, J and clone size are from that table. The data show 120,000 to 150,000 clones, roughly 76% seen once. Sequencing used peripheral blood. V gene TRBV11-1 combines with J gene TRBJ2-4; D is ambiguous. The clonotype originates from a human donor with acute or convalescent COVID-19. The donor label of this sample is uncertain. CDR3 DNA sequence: TGTGCCAGCAGCCACAAAAACATTCAGTACTTC. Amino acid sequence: CASSHKNIQYF.